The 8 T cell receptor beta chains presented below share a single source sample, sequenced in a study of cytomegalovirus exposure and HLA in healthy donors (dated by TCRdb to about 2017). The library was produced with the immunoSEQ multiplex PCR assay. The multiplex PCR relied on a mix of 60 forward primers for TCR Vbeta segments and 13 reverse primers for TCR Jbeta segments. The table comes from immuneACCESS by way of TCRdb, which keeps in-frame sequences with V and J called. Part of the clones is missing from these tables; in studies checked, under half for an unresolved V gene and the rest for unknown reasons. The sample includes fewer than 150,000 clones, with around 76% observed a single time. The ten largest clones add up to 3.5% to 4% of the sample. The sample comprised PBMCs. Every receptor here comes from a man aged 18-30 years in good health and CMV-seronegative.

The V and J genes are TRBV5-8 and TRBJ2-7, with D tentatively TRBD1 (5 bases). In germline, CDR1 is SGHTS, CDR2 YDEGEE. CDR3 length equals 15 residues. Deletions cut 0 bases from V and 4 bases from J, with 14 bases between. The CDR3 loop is CASSLDPGPLYEQYF. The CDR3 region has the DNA TGTGCCAGCAGCTTGGACCCAGGGCCCCTTTACGAGCAGTACTTC.

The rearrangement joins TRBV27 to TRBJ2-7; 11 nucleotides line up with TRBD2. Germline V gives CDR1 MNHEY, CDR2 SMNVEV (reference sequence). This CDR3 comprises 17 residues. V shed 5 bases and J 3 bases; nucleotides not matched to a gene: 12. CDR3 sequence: CASSLGTSGPGVYEQYF. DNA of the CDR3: TGTGCCAGCAGTCTCGGGACTAGCGGTCCTGGGGTCTACGAGCAGTACTTC.

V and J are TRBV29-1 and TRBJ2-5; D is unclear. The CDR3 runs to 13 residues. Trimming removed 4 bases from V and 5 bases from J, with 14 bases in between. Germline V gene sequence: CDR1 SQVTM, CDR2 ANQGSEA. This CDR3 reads CSVGVELRETQYF. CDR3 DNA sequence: TGCAGCGTTGGCGTCGAGCTCCGGGAGACCCAGTACTTC.

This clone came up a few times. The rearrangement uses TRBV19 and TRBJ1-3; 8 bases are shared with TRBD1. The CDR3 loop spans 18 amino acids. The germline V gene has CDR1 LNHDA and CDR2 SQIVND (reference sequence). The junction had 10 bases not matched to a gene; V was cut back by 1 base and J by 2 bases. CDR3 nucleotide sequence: TGTGCCAGTAGTATAGGAAGACAGGGGCGTATTACTGGAAACACCATATATTTT. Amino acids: CASSIGRQGRITGNTIYF.

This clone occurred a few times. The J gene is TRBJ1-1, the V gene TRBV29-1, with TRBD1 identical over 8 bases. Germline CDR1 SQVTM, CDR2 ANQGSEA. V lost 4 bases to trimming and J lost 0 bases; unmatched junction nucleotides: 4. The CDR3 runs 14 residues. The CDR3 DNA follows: TGCAGCGTTGGGGACAGGTCTATGAACACTGAAGCTTTCTTT. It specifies CSVGDRSMNTEAFF.

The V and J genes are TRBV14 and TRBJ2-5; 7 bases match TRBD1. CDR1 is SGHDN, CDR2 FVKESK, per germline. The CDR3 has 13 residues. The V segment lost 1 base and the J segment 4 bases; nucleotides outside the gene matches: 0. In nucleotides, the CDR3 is TGTGCCAGCAGCCAAGGGACAGGAGAGACCCAGTACTTC. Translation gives CASSQGTGETQYF. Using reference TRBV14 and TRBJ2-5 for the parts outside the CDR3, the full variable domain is EAGVTQFPSHSVIEKGQTVTLRCDPISGHDNLYWYRRVMGKEIKFLLHFVKESKQDESGMPNNRFLAERTGGTYSTLKVQPAELEDSGVYFCASSQGTGETQYFGPGTRLLVL.

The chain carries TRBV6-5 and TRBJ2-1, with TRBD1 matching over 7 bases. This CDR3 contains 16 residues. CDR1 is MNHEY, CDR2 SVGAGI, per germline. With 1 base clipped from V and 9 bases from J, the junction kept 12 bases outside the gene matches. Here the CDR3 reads CASSYLSGQRGSEQFF. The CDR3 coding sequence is TGTGCCAGCAGTTACTTGTCGGGACAGAGAGGCAGTGAGCAGTTCTTC.

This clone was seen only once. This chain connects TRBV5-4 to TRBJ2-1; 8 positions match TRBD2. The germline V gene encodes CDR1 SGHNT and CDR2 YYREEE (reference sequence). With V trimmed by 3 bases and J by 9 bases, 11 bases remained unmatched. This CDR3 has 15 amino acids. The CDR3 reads CASSWEAGAPGEQFF. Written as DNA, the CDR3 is TGTGCCAGCAGCTGGGAAGCGGGAGCCCCGGGTGAGCAGTTCTTC.